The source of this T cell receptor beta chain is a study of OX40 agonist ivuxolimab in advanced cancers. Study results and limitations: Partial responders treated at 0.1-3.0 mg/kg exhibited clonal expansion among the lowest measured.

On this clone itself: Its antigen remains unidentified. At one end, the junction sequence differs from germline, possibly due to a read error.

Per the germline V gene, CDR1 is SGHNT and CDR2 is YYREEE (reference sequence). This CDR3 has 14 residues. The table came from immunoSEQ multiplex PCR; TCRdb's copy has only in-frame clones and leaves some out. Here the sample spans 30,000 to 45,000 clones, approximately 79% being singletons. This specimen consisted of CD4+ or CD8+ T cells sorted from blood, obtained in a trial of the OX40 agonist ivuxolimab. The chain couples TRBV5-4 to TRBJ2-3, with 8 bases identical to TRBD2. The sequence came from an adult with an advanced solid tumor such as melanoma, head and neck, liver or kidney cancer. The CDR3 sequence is CARSSGGAGDTQYF. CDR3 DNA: TGTGCCCGCAGTTCGGGGGGGGCGGGGGACACGCAGTATTTT.